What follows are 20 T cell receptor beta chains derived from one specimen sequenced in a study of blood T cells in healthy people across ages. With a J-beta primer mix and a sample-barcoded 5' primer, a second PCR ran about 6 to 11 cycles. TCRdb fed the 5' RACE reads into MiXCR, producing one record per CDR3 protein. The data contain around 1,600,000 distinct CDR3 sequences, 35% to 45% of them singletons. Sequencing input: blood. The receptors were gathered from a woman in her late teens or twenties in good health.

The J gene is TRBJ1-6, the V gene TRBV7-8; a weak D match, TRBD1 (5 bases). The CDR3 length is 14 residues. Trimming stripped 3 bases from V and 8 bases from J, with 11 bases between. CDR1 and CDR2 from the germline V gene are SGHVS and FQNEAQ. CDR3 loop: CASSLRVGDSPLHF. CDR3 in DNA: TGTGCCAGCAGCTTGAGGGTAGGGGATTCACCCCTCCACTTT.

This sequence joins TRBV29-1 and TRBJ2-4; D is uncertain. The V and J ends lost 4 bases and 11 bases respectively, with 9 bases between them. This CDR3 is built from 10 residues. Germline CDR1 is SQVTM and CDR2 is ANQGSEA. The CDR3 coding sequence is TGCAGCGTTGGTTCGTCGTTTCAGTACTTC. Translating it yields CSVGSSFQYF.

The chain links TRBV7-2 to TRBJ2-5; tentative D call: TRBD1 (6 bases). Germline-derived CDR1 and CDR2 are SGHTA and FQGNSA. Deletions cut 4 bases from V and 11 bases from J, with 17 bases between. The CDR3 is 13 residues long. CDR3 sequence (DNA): TGTGCCAGCAGCTCCGGTCAGGGGCTGGAGCAGTACTTC. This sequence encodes CASSSGQGLEQYF.

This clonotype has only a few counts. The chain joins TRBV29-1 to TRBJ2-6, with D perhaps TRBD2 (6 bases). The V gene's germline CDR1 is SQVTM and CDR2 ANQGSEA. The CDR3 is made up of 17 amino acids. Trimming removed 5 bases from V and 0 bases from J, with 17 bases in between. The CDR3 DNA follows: TGCAGCGTTCCCACGGCCGGGAGCAACTCTGGGGCCAACGTCCTGACTTTC. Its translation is CSVPTAGSNSGANVLTF.

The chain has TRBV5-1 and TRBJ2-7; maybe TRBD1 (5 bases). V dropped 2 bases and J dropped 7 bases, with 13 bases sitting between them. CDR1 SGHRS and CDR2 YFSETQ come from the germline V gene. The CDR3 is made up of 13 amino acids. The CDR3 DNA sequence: TGCGCCAGCAGCTTCAGTGAGAGGACAGAGCAGTACTTC. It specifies CASSFSERTEQYF. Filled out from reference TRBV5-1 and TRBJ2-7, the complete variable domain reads KAGVTQTPRYLIKTRGQQVTLSCSPISGHRSVSWYQQTPGQGLQFLFEYFSETQRNKGNFPGRFSGRQFSNSRSEMNVSTLELGDSALYLCASSFSERTEQYFGPGTRLTVT.

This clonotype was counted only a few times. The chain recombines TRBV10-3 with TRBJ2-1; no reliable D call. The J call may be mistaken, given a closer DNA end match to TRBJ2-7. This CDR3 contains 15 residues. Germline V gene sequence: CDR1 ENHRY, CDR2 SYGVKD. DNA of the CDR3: TGTGCCATCAGTGAACAGACGGCCTCCTACAATGAGCAGTACTTC. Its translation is CAISEQTASYNEQYF.

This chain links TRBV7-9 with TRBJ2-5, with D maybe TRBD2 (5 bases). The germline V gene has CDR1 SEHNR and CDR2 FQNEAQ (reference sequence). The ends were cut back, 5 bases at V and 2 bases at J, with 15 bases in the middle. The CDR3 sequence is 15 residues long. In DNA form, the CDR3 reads TGTGCCAGCAGCGACTGGACTCAACCTCAAGAGACCCAGTACTTC. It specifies CASSDWTQPQETQYF.

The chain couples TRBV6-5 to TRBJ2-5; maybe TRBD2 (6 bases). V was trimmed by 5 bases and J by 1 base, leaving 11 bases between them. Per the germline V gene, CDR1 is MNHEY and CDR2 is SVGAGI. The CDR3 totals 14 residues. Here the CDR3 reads CASSDPGLQETQYF. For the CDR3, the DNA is TGTGCCAGCAGTGACCCGGGACTCCAAGAGACCCAGTACTTC.

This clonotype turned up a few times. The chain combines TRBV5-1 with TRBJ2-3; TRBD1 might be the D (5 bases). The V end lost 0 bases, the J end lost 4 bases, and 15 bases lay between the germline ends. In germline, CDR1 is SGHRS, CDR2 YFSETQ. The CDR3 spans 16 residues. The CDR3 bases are TGCGCCAGCAGCTTGGCCGTAAGGGGCGGATCAGATACGCAGTATTTT. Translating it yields CASSLAVRGGSDTQYF. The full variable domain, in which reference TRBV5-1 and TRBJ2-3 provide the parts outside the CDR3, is KAGVTQTPRYLIKTRGQQVTLSCSPISGHRSVSWYQQTPGQGLQFLFEYFSETQRNKGNFPGRFSGRQFSNSRSEMNVSTLELGDSALYLCASSLAVRGGSDTQYFGPGTRLTVL.

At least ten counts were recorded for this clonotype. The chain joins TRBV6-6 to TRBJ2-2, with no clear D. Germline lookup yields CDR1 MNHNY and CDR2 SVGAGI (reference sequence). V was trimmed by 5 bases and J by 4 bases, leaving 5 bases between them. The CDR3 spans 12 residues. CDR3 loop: CASSRSTGELFF. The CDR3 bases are TGTGCCAGCAGTCGCAGCACCGGGGAGCTGTTTTTT.

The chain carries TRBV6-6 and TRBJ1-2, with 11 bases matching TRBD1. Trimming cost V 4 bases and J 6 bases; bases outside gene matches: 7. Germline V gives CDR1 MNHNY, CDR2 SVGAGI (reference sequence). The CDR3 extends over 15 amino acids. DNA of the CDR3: TGTGCCAGCAGTTCCCGGGACAGGGGGAACCATGGCTACACCTTC. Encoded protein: CASSSRDRGNHGYTF.

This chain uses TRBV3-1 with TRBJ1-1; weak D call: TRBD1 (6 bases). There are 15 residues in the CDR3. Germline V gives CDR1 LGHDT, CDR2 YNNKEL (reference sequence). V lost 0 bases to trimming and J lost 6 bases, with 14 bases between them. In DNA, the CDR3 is TGTGCCAGCAGCCAAGAGGTGGTCAGGGGACCTGAAGCTTTCTTT. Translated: CASSQEVVRGPEAFF.

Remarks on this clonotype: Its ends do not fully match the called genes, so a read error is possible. The CDR3 nucleotides read TGTGCCAGCAGTGACTCGATGGGGCAAGAGACCCAGTACTTC. It specifies CASSDSMGQETQYF. This chain connects TRBV6-5 to TRBJ2-5, with D unclear. The germline gives CDR1 MNHEY, CDR2 SVGAGI. The length of the CDR3 is 14 residues.

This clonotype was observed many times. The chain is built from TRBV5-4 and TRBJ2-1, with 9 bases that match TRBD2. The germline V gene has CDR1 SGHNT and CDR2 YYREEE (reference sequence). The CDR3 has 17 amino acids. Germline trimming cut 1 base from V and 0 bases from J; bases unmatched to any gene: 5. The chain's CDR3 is CASSLSSGEGSYNEQFF. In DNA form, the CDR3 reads TGTGCCAGCAGCTTGTCTAGCGGGGAAGGCTCCTACAATGAGCAGTTCTTC.

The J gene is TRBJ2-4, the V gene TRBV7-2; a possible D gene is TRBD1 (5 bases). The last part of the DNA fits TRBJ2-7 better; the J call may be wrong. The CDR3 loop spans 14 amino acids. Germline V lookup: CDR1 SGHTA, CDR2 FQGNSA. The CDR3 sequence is CASSFIAGRGEQYF. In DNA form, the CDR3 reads TGTGCCAGCAGCTTTATCGCAGGGCGAGGCGAGCAGTACTTC.

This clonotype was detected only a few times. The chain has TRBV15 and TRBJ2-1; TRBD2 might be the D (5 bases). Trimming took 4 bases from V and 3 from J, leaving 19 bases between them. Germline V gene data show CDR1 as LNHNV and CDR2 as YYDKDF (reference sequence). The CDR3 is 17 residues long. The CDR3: CATSKGEKRSSYNEQFF. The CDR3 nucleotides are TGTGCCACCAGCAAGGGAGAGAAACGGTCTAGCTACAATGAGCAGTTCTTC.

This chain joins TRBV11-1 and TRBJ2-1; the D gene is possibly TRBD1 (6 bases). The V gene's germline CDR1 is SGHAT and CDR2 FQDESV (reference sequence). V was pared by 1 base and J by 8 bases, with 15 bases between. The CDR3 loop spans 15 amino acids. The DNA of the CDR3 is TGTGCCAGCAGCTTAGGCAGGGGACCTTTCGATGAGCAGTTCTTC. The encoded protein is CASSLGRGPFDEQFF.

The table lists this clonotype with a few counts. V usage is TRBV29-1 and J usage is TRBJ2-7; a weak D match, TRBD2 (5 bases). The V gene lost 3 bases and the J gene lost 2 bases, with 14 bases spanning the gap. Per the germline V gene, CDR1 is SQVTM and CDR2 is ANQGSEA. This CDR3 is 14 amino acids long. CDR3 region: CSVETTFGPYEQYF. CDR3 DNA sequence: TGCAGCGTTGAGACTACCTTTGGGCCCTACGAGCAGTACTTC.

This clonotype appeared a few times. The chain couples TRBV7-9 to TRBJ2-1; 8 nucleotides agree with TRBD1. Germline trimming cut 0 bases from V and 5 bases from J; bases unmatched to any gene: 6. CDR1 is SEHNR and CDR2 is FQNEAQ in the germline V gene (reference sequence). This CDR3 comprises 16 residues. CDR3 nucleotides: TGTGCCAGCAGCTTAGCGATCAGGGGGCATCACAATGAGCAGTTCTTC. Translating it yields CASSLAIRGHHNEQFF.

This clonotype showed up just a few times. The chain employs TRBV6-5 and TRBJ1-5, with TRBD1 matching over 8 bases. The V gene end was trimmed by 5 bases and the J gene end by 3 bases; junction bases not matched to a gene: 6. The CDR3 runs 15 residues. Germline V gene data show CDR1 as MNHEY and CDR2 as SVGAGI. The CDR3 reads CASSQDRANNQPQHF. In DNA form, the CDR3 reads TGTGCCAGCAGTCAGGACAGGGCTAACAATCAGCCCCAGCATTTT.